This T cell receptor (beta chain) was sequenced for a study of identifying expanded T cells in peripheral blood. Study results and limitations: Variance in clone template counts between two-week samples significantly increased with total template count across all healthy donors. Differentially abundant clones: approximately 1.3 between replicates, 16.4 at two to three weeks, 18 to 20 at four.

With V trimmed by 6 bases and J by 4 bases, 5 bases remained unmatched. Germline V CDR1 and CDR2: KGHSH, LQKENI. The CDR3 is 14 residues long. Worth noting for this clone: Its antigen is not identified.

No infections or other immune events were documented during collection. Assay: immunoSEQ multiplex PCR; the TCRdb copy retains only in-frame clones and omits some. The sample has about 52,000 clones, 82% seen once. The rearrangement joins TRBV18 to TRBJ2-1; 8 bases are a match to TRBD1. The sequenced sample was blood. This TCR was sampled from a person aged 18-70 years in good health. The CDR3 sequence: CASSGQEMYNEQFF. In nucleotides, the CDR3 is TGTGCCAGCTCGGGACAGGAGATGTACAATGAGCAGTTCTTC.